A selection of T cell receptor beta chains follows, all from one sample in a study of blood T cells in healthy people across ages. From the 5' RACE reads, TCRdb called clonotypes with MiXCR, one entry per CDR3 protein. Of about 1.8 million distinct CDR3 sequences in the sample, around 50% were seen once. Sample: blood. These receptors all stem from a woman between 40 and 50 years old in good health. The CDR3 runs from the conserved cysteine through the conserved F or W. D genes are given only for firm matches. Clone sizes are given selectively: once, few, many, or a class where the clone is expanded.

V gene: TRBV7-2; D gene: TRBD1; clone size: .; J gene: TRBJ2-1; CDR3 protein: CASSLDRAYNGQFF; CDR3 DNA: TGTGCCAGCAGCTTGGACAGGGCCTACAATGGGCAGTTCTTC
V gene: TRBV6-5; D gene: .; clone size: once; J gene: TRBJ2-4; CDR3 protein: CASSDRQRDIQYF; CDR3 DNA: TGTGCCAGCAGTGACAGACAGAGGGACATTCAGTACTTC
V gene: TRBV27; D gene: .; clone size: .; J gene: TRBJ2-5; CDR3 protein: CASKGCGLQQYF; CDR3 DNA: TGTGCCAGCAAAGGTTGTGGACTGCAGCAGTACTTC
V gene: TRBV29-1; D gene: .; clone size: many; J gene: TRBJ2-7; CDR3 protein: CSAGDYEQYF; CDR3 DNA: TGCAGCGCTGGAGACTACGAGCAGTACTTC
V gene: TRBV25-1; D gene: TRBD1; clone size: .; J gene: TRBJ2-4; CDR3 protein: CASSEYSGGQGAIKNIQYF; CDR3 DNA: TGTGCCAGCAGTGAATATTCCGGCGGGCAGGGGGCTATCAAAAACATTCAGTACTTC
V gene: TRBV20-1; D gene: TRBD1; clone size: few; J gene: TRBJ2-7; CDR3 protein: CSAPGQTLYEQYF; CDR3 DNA: TGCAGTGCTCCGGGACAGACCCTTTACGAGCAGTACTTC
V gene: TRBV4-1; D gene: TRBD2; clone size: .; J gene: TRBJ2-1; CDR3 protein: CASSQLDSGGYNEQFF; CDR3 DNA: TGCGCCAGCAGCCAGCTGGATAGCGGGGGATACAATGAGCAGTTCTTC
V gene: TRBV10-3; D gene: TRBD2; clone size: .; J gene: TRBJ2-1; CDR3 protein: CAISGASGGPPNEQFF; CDR3 DNA: TGTGCCATCAGTGGGGCTAGCGGGGGGCCTCCCAATGAGCAGTTCTTC
V gene: TRBV7-9; D gene: .; clone size: few; J gene: TRBJ2-1; CDR3 protein: CASSLAQGGANEQFF; CDR3 DNA: TGTGCCAGCAGCTTAGCACAGGGTGGAGCAAATGAGCAGTTCTTC
V gene: TRBV13; D gene: .; clone size: .; J gene: TRBJ2-5; CDR3 protein: CASSVAQSAETQYF; CDR3 DNA: TGTGCCAGCAGCGTAGCCCAGTCGGCGGAGACCCAGTACTTC
V gene: TRBV29-1; D gene: TRBD1; clone size: few; J gene: TRBJ2-7; CDR3 protein: CSVEDQNRGYEQYF; CDR3 DNA: TGCAGCGTTGAAGATCAGAACAGGGGTTACGAGCAGTACTTC
V gene: TRBV6-1; D gene: TRBD2; clone size: .; J gene: TRBJ2-3; CDR3 protein: CASSGTSGGSSTDTQYF; CDR3 DNA: TGTGCCAGCAGCGGGACTAGCGGGGGGAGTAGCACAGATACGCAGTATTTT
V gene: TRBV10-3; D gene: .; clone size: once; J gene: TRBJ2-3; CDR3 protein: CAISPGQRASTDTQYF; CDR3 DNA: TGTGCCATCAGCCCCGGGCAAAGAGCTAGCACAGATACGCAGTATTTT
V gene: TRBV28; D gene: .; clone size: few; J gene: TRBJ1-2; CDR3 protein: CASCDGPGYGYTF; CDR3 DNA: TGTGCCAGCTGCGACGGACCAGGATATGGCTACACCTTC
V gene: TRBV12-3/TRBV12-4; D gene: .; clone size: few; J gene: TRBJ1-1; CDR3 protein: CASRRDTVYTEAFF; CDR3 DNA: TGTGCCAGCAGGCGGGACACCGTCTACACTGAAGCTTTCTTT
V gene: TRBV27; D gene: TRBD1; clone size: .; J gene: TRBJ2-7; CDR3 protein: CASSLRQQGTEQYF; CDR3 DNA: TGTGCCAGCAGTCTCCGTCAACAGGGGACCGAGCAGTACTTC
V gene: TRBV7-9; D gene: .; clone size: .; J gene: TRBJ2-6; CDR3 protein: CASRTPRSGANILTF; CDR3 DNA: TGTGCCAGCAGAACACCAAGGTCTGGGGCCAACATCCTGACTTTC
V gene: TRBV2; D gene: .; clone size: .; J gene: TRBJ1-2; CDR3 protein: CASIPEVYGYTF; CDR3 DNA: TGTGCCAGCATCCCTGAGGTCTATGGCTACACCTTC
V gene: TRBV9; D gene: .; clone size: .; J gene: TRBJ2-1; CDR3 protein: CASSVKPPLSLATWLPTYNEQFF; CDR3 DNA: TGTGCCAGCAGCGTAAAGCCCCCCTTGAGCCTGGCAACGTGGCTACCGACCTACAATGAGCAGTTCTTC
V gene: TRBV27; D gene: .; clone size: .; J gene: TRBJ2-3; CDR3 protein: CASSATAAGTQYF; CDR3 DNA: TGTGCCAGCAGTGCTACGGCTGCGGGTACGCAGTATTTT
V gene: TRBV9; D gene: .; clone size: once; J gene: TRBJ2-7; CDR3 protein: CASSAYDLGYEQYF; CDR3 DNA: TGTGCCAGCAGCGCATACGACCTGGGCTACGAGCAGTACTTC
V gene: TRBV6-2/TRBV6-3; D gene: TRBD2; clone size: few; J gene: TRBJ2-4; CDR3 protein: CASSTVLAGKYF; CDR3 DNA: TGTGCCAGCAGTACGGTCCTAGCGGGGAAGTACTTC
V gene: TRBV20-1; D gene: TRBD1; clone size: .; J gene: TRBJ2-7; CDR3 protein: CSALQGQGVAYEQYF; CDR3 DNA: TGCAGTGCTTTGCAAGGACAGGGGGTTGCCTACGAGCAGTACTTC
V gene: TRBV7-2; D gene: .; clone size: few; J gene: TRBJ2-1; CDR3 protein: CASSAPHNEQFF; CDR3 DNA: TGTGCCAGCAGCGCCCCCCACAATGAGCAGTTCTTC
V gene: TRBV7-2; D gene: TRBD1; clone size: .; J gene: TRBJ2-7; CDR3 protein: CASSTPTGAQYF; CDR3 DNA: TGTGCCAGCAGCACCCCGACAGGGGCGCAGTACTTC
V gene: TRBV5-6; D gene: .; clone size: .; J gene: TRBJ1-5; CDR3 protein: CASSSTGSHTYQPQHF; CDR3 DNA: TGTGCCAGCAGCTCAACCGGGTCCCACACATATCAGCCCCAGCATTTT
V gene: TRBV18; D gene: .; clone size: .; J gene: TRBJ2-7; CDR3 protein: CAISPDRSKAYEQYF; CDR3 DNA: TGTGCCATCTCACCCGACAGGTCTAAGGCCTACGAGCAGTACTTC
V gene: TRBV7-2; D gene: .; clone size: .; J gene: TRBJ1-3; CDR3 protein: CASSLSGTRSGNTIYF; CDR3 DNA: TGTGCCAGCAGCTTATCCGGTACCCGCTCTGGAAACACCATATATTTT
V gene: TRBV29-1; D gene: .; clone size: few; J gene: TRBJ2-1; CDR3 protein: CSVEKQGGEYNEQFF; CDR3 DNA: TGCAGCGTTGAGAAACAGGGTGGAGAATACAATGAGCAGTTCTTC
V gene: TRBV7-2; D gene: TRBD1; clone size: .; J gene: TRBJ2-1; CDR3 protein: CASSYDRAVWNEQFF; CDR3 DNA: TGTGCCAGCAGCTACGACAGGGCAGTTTGGAATGAGCAGTTCTTC
V gene: TRBV20-1; D gene: .; clone size: .; J gene: TRBJ1-2; CDR3 protein: CSAHKSGVQGYTF; CDR3 DNA: TGCAGTGCCCACAAATCAGGGGTACAAGGCTACACCTTC
V gene: TRBV20-1; D gene: TRBD1; clone size: .; J gene: TRBJ1-2; CDR3 protein: CSAKEGGWIYGYTF; CDR3 DNA: TGCAGTGCCAAGGAAGGGGGCTGGATATATGGCTACACCTTC
V gene: TRBV6-5; D gene: .; clone size: .; J gene: TRBJ2-3; CDR3 protein: CASSLPSTATQYF; CDR3 DNA: TGTGCCAGCAGCCTGCCATCGACGGCTACGCAGTATTTT
V gene: TRBV6-5; D gene: .; clone size: .; J gene: TRBJ2-3; CDR3 protein: CASSYGHDFTDTQYF; CDR3 DNA: TGTGCCAGCAGTTACGGACATGACTTCACAGATACGCAGTATTTT
V gene: TRBV4-3; D gene: .; clone size: .; J gene: TRBJ2-6; CDR3 protein: CASSQDSLSEDSGANVLTF; CDR3 DNA: TGCGCCAGCAGCCAAGATAGCCTATCAGAAGACTCTGGGGCCAACGTCCTGACTTTC
V gene: TRBV7-2; D gene: .; clone size: few; J gene: TRBJ1-2; CDR3 protein: CASSLNLRESYTF; CDR3 DNA: TGTGCCAGCAGCTTAAACCTCAGGGAAAGCTACACCTTC
V gene: TRBV29-1; D gene: TRBD2; clone size: .; J gene: TRBJ2-7; CDR3 protein: CSVGRAGGINYEQYF; CDR3 DNA: TGCAGCGTGGGGAGAGCGGGAGGGATAAACTACGAGCAGTACTTC
V gene: TRBV3-1; D gene: TRBD1; clone size: .; J gene: TRBJ2-5; CDR3 protein: CASSRGQGVSETQYF; CDR3 DNA: TGTGCCAGCAGCCGGGGACAGGGGGTGTCAGAGACCCAGTACTTC
V gene: TRBV5-1; D gene: TRBD1; clone size: .; J gene: TRBJ1-4; CDR3 protein: CASSWTGGASNEKLFF; CDR3 DNA: TGCGCCAGCAGCTGGACAGGGGGCGCGTCTAATGAAAAACTGTTTTTT
V gene: TRBV10-3; D gene: .; clone size: few; J gene: TRBJ1-5; CDR3 protein: CAISEDSSNQPQHF; CDR3 DNA: TGTGCCATCAGTGAGGACAGCAGCAATCAGCCCCAGCATTTT
V gene: TRBV7-9; D gene: TRBD1; clone size: .; J gene: TRBJ1-4; CDR3 protein: CASSLAPRRTGWGEKLFF; CDR3 DNA: TGTGCCAGCAGCTTAGCGCCCCGCCGGACAGGATGGGGTGAAAAACTGTTTTTT
V gene: TRBV3-1; D gene: TRBD1; clone size: few; J gene: TRBJ2-7; CDR3 protein: CASSLWTGGFHEQYF; CDR3 DNA: TGTGCCAGCAGCCTCTGGACAGGGGGCTTCCACGAGCAGTACTTC
V gene: TRBV12-3/TRBV12-4; D gene: TRBD2; clone size: .; J gene: TRBJ2-3; CDR3 protein: CASSRNSGGSSDTQYF; CDR3 DNA: TGTGCCAGCAGCCGAAATAGCGGGGGGTCTTCTGATACGCAGTATTTT
V gene: TRBV6-2/TRBV6-3; D gene: TRBD2; clone size: .; J gene: TRBJ2-7; CDR3 protein: CASSSPPPGLASYEQYF; CDR3 DNA: TGTGCCAGCAGTTCGCCCCCCCCGGGACTAGCGTCCTACGAGCAGTACTTC
V gene: TRBV4-1; D gene: .; clone size: .; J gene: TRBJ1-5; CDR3 protein: CASSQVAGRGNQPQHF; CDR3 DNA: TGCGCCAGCAGCCAAGTGGCAGGGCGCGGCAATCAGCCCCAGCATTTT
V gene: TRBV29-1; D gene: TRBD1; clone size: many; J gene: TRBJ2-1; CDR3 protein: CSPTGWRQGTNEQFF; CDR3 DNA: TGCAGCCCTACTGGGTGGAGACAGGGTACCAATGAGCAGTTCTTC
V gene: TRBV7-2; D gene: TRBD2; clone size: .; J gene: TRBJ2-7; CDR3 protein: CASSSGLAAAYEQYF; CDR3 DNA: TGTGCCAGCAGCTCGGGACTAGCGGCTGCCTACGAGCAGTACTTC